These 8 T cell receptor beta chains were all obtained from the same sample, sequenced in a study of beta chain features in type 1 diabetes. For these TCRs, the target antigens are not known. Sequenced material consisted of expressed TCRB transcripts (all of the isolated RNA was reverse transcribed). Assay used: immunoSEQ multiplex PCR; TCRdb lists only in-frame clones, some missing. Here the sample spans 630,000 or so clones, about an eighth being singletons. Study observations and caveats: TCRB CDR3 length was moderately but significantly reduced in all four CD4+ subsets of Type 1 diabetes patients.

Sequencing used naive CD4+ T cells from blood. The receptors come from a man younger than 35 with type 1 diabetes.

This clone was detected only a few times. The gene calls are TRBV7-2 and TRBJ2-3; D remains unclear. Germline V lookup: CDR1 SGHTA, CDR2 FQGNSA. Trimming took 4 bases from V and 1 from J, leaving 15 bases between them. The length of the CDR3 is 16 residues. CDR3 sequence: CASSSFRLKGTDTQYF. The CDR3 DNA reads TGTGCCAGCAGCTCTTTCCGGCTTAAGGGCACAGATACGCAGTATTTT.

CDR3 DNA sequence: TGCGCCAGCAGCCCCCAACCCGCAGGTCTTGACAATGAGCAGTTCTTC. Translating it yields CASSPQPAGLDNEQFF. The chain carries TRBV4-3 and TRBJ2-1; D is unresolved. The CDR3 extends over 16 amino acids. Germline V gene data show CDR1 as LGHNA and CDR2 as YSLEER. Trimming left V 4 bases short and J 5 bases short, with 18 bases between.

CDR3 nucleotide sequence: TGTGCCAGCAGTTACTCGGGACTAGGAAACGGGGAGCTGTTTTTT. It yields the protein CASSYSGLGNGELFF. The gene calls are TRBV6-6 and TRBJ2-2, with 8 nucleotides matching TRBD2. Germline CDR1 is MNHNY and CDR2 is SVGAGI (reference sequence). The J segment lost 7 bases and the V segment lost 0 bases, leaving 4 bases of the junction unmatched. This CDR3 contains 15 residues.

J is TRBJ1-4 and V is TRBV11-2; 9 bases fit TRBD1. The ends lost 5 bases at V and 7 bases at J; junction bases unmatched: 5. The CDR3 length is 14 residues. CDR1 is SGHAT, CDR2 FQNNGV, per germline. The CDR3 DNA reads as TGTGCCAGCAGCCTGGACAGGGGAAGTGAAAAACTGTTTTTT. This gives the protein CASSLDRGSEKLFF.

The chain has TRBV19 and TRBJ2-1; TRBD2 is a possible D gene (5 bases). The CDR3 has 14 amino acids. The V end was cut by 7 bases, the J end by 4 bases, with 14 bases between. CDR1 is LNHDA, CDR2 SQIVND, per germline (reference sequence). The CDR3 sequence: CASTPGVRYNEQFF. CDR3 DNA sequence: TGTGCCAGTACCCCCGGGGTTCGGTACAATGAGCAGTTCTTC.

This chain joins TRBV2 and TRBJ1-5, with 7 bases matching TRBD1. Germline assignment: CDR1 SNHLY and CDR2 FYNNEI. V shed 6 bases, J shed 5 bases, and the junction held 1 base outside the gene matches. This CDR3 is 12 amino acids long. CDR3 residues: CASRTGDQPQHF. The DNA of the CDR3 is TGTGCCAGCAGAACAGGGGATCAGCCCCAGCATTTT.

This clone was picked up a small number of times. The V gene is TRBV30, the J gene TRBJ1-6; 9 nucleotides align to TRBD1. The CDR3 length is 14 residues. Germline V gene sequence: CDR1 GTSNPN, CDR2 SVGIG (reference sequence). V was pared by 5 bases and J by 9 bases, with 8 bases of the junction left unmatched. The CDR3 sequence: CAWDRDRDVSPLHF. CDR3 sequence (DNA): TGTGCCTGGGACCGGGACAGGGATGTTTCACCCCTCCACTTT.

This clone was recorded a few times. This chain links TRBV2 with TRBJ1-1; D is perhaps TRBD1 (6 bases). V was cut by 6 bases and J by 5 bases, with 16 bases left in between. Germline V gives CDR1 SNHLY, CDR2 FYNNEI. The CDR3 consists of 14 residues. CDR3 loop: CASSVTGQGTEAFF. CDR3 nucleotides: TGTGCCAGCAGCGTCACGGGGCAGGGGACTGAAGCTTTCTTT.